This passage covers 22 T cell receptor beta chains from one sample sequenced in a study of CD8+CD57+ T cells in acquired aplastic anemia. Patients included in sequencing had previously demonstrated CD8+CD57+ cell expansion by flow cytometry. Investigators profiled TCR beta VDJ and CDR3 from genomic DNA template. One entry per CDR3 protein results from TCRdb running MiXCR on the reads. The profile shows 200,000 to 250,000 distinct CDR3 sequences, roughly 50% of them singletons. The sample was sorted CD4+, CD8+, or CD8+CD57+ T cells (not recorded which) from PBMCs. These TCRs come from a human donor with aplastic anemia.

This clonotype was counted ten times or more. The chain recombines TRBV19 with TRBJ1-5, with D unresolved. This CDR3 is built from 14 residues. Trimming pared 5 bases from V and 2 bases from J, leaving 10 bases between. Germline V lookup: CDR1 LNHDA, CDR2 SQIVND (reference sequence). The CDR3 here is CASSPVNGNQPQHF. The CDR3 DNA follows: TGTGCCAGTAGTCCCGTAAACGGCAATCAGCCCCAGCATTTT.

This clonotype was recorded many times. The V and J genes are TRBV2 and TRBJ1-5; possibly TRBD1 for D (5 bases). The CDR3 length is 13 residues. Germline CDR1 and CDR2: SNHLY and FYNNEI. CDR3: CASGGGFNQPQHF. CDR3 bases: TGTGCTAGCGGGGGGGGGTTCAATCAGCCCCAGCATTTT. Using reference TRBV2 and TRBJ1-5 for the parts outside the CDR3, the full variable domain is EPEVTQTPSHQVTQMGQEVILRCVPISNHLYFYWYRQILGQKVEFLVSFYNNEISEKSEIFDDQFSVERPDGSNFTLKIRSTKLEDSAMYFCASGGGFNQPQHFGDGTRLSIL.

Points on this clonotype: Because it lacks the conserved phenylalanine or tryptophan at the end, this CDR3 is likely a read error. The V gene is TRBV10-2, the J gene TRBJ2-6; D is perhaps TRBD2 (5 bases). The V end lost 0 bases, the J end lost 0 bases, and 15 bases lay between the germline ends. Germline CDR1 and CDR2: WSHSY and SAAADI. This CDR3 has 19 amino acids. CDR3 DNA: TGCGCCAGCAGTGAGTCGACGAGGAGGTCCGGCTCTGGGGCCAACGTCCTGACTCTC. Translated, it gives CASSESTRRSGSGANVLTL.

The CDR3 DNA is TGTGCCAGCAGAATAGTGGTATTCCGCGGGAGTGTTTTCAATGAGCAGTTCTTC. Translating it yields CASRIVVFRGSVFNEQFF. The chain uses TRBV7-9 and TRBJ2-1; TRBD2 agrees at 7 bases. Trimming at V came to 6 bases and at J to 6 bases, leaving 20 bases not matched to a gene. This CDR3 spans 18 amino acids. Germline CDR1 reads SEHNR; CDR2 reads FQNEAQ (reference sequence).

The table lists this clonotype with a count of one. J is TRBJ2-2 and V is TRBV2, with TRBD1 identical over 8 bases. In germline, CDR1 is SNHLY, CDR2 FYNNEI. With V trimmed by 3 bases and J by 4 bases, 7 bases remained unmatched. This CDR3 region has 16 residues. DNA of the CDR3: TGTGCCAGCAGTGAGACCAGGGGGCAGCGCACCGGGGAGCTGTTTTTT. Translated, it gives CASSETRGQRTGELFF.

This clonotype showed up many times. V usage is TRBV20-1 and J usage is TRBJ2-1, with TRBD2 matching over 13 bases. CDR1 DFQATT and CDR2 SNEGSKA come from the germline V gene (reference sequence). CDR3 length: 14 amino acids. The V gene end was trimmed by 4 bases and the J gene end by 8 bases; junction bases not matched to a gene: 5. DNA of the CDR3: TGCAGTGCTATACTAGCGGGGGGGCTTCATGAGCAGTTCTTC. It yields the protein CSAILAGGLHEQFF.

CDR3 DNA: TGTGCCTGGAGTATTACAGGGGGCATCTATGGCTACACCTTC. It codes for CAWSITGGIYGYTF. The V call is TRBV30, the J call TRBJ1-2, with TRBD1 identical over 9 bases. V was clipped by 2 bases and J by 4 bases; unmatched bases: 5. Looked up from germline, CDR1 is GTSNPN and CDR2 is SVGIG (reference sequence). The CDR3 has 14 amino acids.

A few counts support this clonotype. The CDR3 loop reads CASSYSESSYNEQFF. CDR3 nucleotide sequence: TGTGCCAGCAGTTACTCGGAGAGCTCCTACAATGAGCAGTTCTTC. The rearrangement joins TRBV6-1 to TRBJ2-1, with D hard to call. CDR3 length: 15 residues. Germline V gene data show CDR1 as MNHNS and CDR2 as SASEGT. V was shortened by 5 bases and J by 0 bases, with 11 bases between the two germline ends.

V usage is TRBV6-1 and J usage is TRBJ1-2; 8 nucleotides agree with TRBD1. With V trimmed by 0 bases and J by 6 bases, 3 bases remained unmatched. CDR1 and CDR2 (germline): MNHNS, SASEGT. The CDR3 totals 14 residues. The CDR3 sequence: CASSEAPRGHGYTF. In DNA, the CDR3 is TGTGCCAGCAGTGAAGCTCCCAGGGGGCATGGCTACACCTTC.

The genes are TRBV24-1 and TRBJ1-5; D is perhaps TRBD1 (6 bases). The CDR3 is 14 amino acids. Germline assignment: CDR1 KGHDR and CDR2 SFDVKD. V was trimmed by 4 bases and J by 5 bases, leaving 11 bases between them. The chain's CDR3 is CATSEGAGDQPQHF. CDR3 nucleotides: TGTGCCACCAGTGAGGGGGCAGGGGATCAGCCCCAGCATTTT.

The rearrangement uses TRBV7-9 and TRBJ2-7, with 7 bases lining up with TRBD2. CDR1 and CDR2 (germline): SEHNR, FQNEAQ (reference sequence). The length of the CDR3 is 17 residues. V was clipped by 3 bases and J by 4 bases; unmatched bases: 15. The CDR3 loop is CASSFGLAESGSYEQYF. DNA for the CDR3: TGTGCCAGCAGCTTTGGGCTAGCGGAGAGCGGTTCATACGAGCAGTACTTC. Full variable domain (missing parts from reference TRBV7-9 and TRBJ2-7): DTGVSQNPRHKITKRGQNVTFRCDPISEHNRLYWYRQTLGQGPEFLTYFQNEAQLEKSRLLSDRFSAERPKGSFSTLEIQRTEQGDSAMYLCASSFGLAESGSYEQYFGPGTRLTVT.

A few counts support this clonotype. J is TRBJ2-1 and V is TRBV3-1; 14 bases align to TRBD2. This CDR3 spans 15 amino acids. V dropped 6 bases and J dropped 9; count of bases not matched to a gene: 7. CDR1 and CDR2 (germline): LGHDT, YNNKEL (reference sequence). In DNA, the CDR3 is TGTGCCAGCAGACGACTAGCGGGGGGGCAGGGTGAGCAGTTCTTC. It translates to CASRRLAGGQGEQFF.

The sample holds many counts of this clonotype. The V call is TRBV4-1, the J call TRBJ1-1, with D uncertain. Germline V gene lookup returns CDR1 MGHRA and CDR2 YSYEKL. The CDR3 spans 16 residues. The V and J ends lost 1 base and 2 bases respectively, with 14 bases between them. The CDR3 reads CASSQANMGFNTEAFF. The CDR3 DNA reads TGCGCCAGCAGCCAAGCCAACATGGGATTTAACACTGAAGCTTTCTTT.

The DNA of the CDR3 is TGTGCCAGCAGTTACTCCGCCGGGACTAGCGGGGGGGAAGAGACCCAGTACTTC. This sequence encodes CASSYSAGTSGGEETQYF. The rearrangement joins TRBV6-5 to TRBJ2-5; 16 bases are a match to TRBD2. Per germline, CDR1 MNHEY and CDR2 SVGAGI. V shed 0 bases, J shed 3 bases, and the junction held 4 bases outside the gene matches. The CDR3 loop spans 18 amino acids.

This clonotype was observed a few times. The chain couples TRBV2 to TRBJ2-1, with D unclear. CDR1 is SNHLY and CDR2 is FYNNEI in the germline V gene. The CDR3 runs 15 residues. V gave up 3 bases and J gave up 0 bases, with 9 bases separating them. The DNA for the CDR3 is TGTGCCAGCAGTGATAGAGGTAGCTCCTACAATGAGCAGTTCTTC. It is translated as CASSDRGSSYNEQFF.

On this clonotype itself: This may arise from a read error, as a much more abundant clone is one base away. The chain uses TRBV19 and TRBJ1-4; no definite D call. The ends were cut back, 8 bases at V and 8 bases at J, with 24 bases in the middle. Germline V lookup: CDR1 LNHDA, CDR2 SQIVND (reference sequence). The CDR3 has 16 amino acids. The CDR3: CASCHILSGKGEKLFF. The CDR3 nucleotides read TGTGCCAGTTGTCACATTTTGAGTGGTAAAGGGGAAAAACTGTTTTTT.

The gene calls are TRBV20-1 and TRBJ2-3, with a possible D match to TRBD2 (6 bases). The CDR3 is 17 residues long. In germline, CDR1 is DFQATT, CDR2 SNEGSKA (reference sequence). The V end lost 6 bases, the J end lost 5 bases, and 27 bases lay between the germline ends. CDR3 bases: TGCAGTGCCCCCCGGAGAAGGGACTCCCTCTACATAGATACGCAGTATTTT. It translates to CSAPRRRDSLYIDTQYF.

This clonotype was seen at least ten times. The chain has TRBV19 and TRBJ1-3; tentative D call: TRBD1 (5 bases). There are 16 residues in the CDR3. CDR1 LNHDA and CDR2 SQIVND come from the germline V gene (reference sequence). V was clipped by 11 bases and J by 1 base, with 21 bases between them. CDR3: CASSGARGRSGNTIYF. As DNA, the CDR3 is TGTGCCTCTAGCGGGGCGCGAGGGAGATCTGGAAACACCATATATTTT. Full variable domain (missing parts from reference TRBV19 and TRBJ1-3): DGGITQSPKYLFRKEGQNVTLSCEQNLNHDAMYWYRQDPGQGLRLIYYSQIVNDFQKGDIAEGYSVSREKKESFPLTVTSAQKNPTAFYLCASSGARGRSGNTIYFGEGSWLTVV.

The genes are TRBV9 and TRBJ2-6, with a possible D match to TRBD2 (6 bases). The CDR3 consists of 16 residues. Germline values: CDR1 SGDLS, CDR2 YYNGEE. V was pared by 0 bases and J by 4 bases, with 11 bases between. The CDR3 sequence: CASSVGGTAGANVLTF. CDR3 coding DNA: TGTGCCAGCAGCGTAGGCGGGACCGCCGGGGCCAACGTCCTGACTTTC.

This clonotype was observed a handful of times. A clone one base away is much larger, so this may be a read error. This chain connects TRBV19 to TRBJ1-6; no clear D gene. CDR1 and CDR2 (germline): LNHDA, SQIVND (reference sequence). The CDR3 contains 14 residues. With 3 bases removed from V and 10 bases from J, the gap between germline ends came to 13 bases. The CDR3 reads CASSIQVSKSPLHF. CDR3 bases: TGTGCCAGTAGTATTCAGGTTTCGAAGTCACCCCTCCACTTT.

This clonotype was found many times. J is TRBJ1-6 and V is TRBV9; no firm D call. Germline V gene data show CDR1 as SGDLS and CDR2 as YYNGEE. Between the trimmed V and J ends, which lost 0 bases and 7 bases, there was a span of 14 bases. CDR3 length: 16 amino acids. The CDR3: CASSVDASQANSPLHF. CDR3 bases: TGTGCCAGCAGCGTAGACGCTAGCCAGGCGAATTCACCCCTCCACTTT. Supplemented by reference TRBV9 and TRBJ1-6, the full variable domain reads DSGVTQTPKHLITATGQRVTLRCSPRSGDLSVYWYQQSLDQGLQFLIQYYNGEERAKGNILERFSAQQFPDLHSELNLSSLELGDSALYFCASSVDASQANSPLHFGNGTRLTVT.

This clonotype was found many times. V usage is TRBV5-8 and J usage is TRBJ2-7; possibly TRBD1 or TRBD2 for D (5 bases each). V was pared by 0 bases and J by 4 bases, with 14 bases between. The germline gives CDR1 SGHTS, CDR2 YDEGEE. CDR3 length: 15 residues. The CDR3 coding sequence is TGTGCCAGCAGCTTGGTAGCAGGGACCCCATACGAGCAGTACTTC. Its protein product is CASSLVAGTPYEQYF. Looking up the rest from reference TRBV5-8 and TRBJ2-7 gives the full variable domain: EAGVTQSPTHLIKTRGQQATLRCSPISGHTSVYWYQQALGLGLQFLLWYDEGEERNRGNFPPRFSGRQFPNYSSELNVNALELEDSALYLCASSLVAGTPYEQYFGPGTRLTVT.